This section outlines one TCR beta chain sequence together with its context. Its antigen is still unknown. V lost 0 bases to trimming and J lost 6 bases, with 15 bases between them. CDR3 length: 16 residues. Germline CDR1 is LGHNA and CDR2 is YSLEER. This record belongs to a study of cytomegalovirus exposure and HLA in healthy donors. Study as a whole: In an earlier analysis, around 100 million unique TCR beta sequences were found from about 190 million T cells. Study-wide results and caveats: Clonal expansion, a later analysis showed, was greater in HLA-associated TCR beta chains than in equally common others. TCR beta sequences reportedly predicted the HLA-A and HLA-B alleles of most subjects accurately. Common viral pathogens seemed, in a later analysis, to connect with several of the most significant clusters.

PCR involved 60 Vbeta and 13 Jbeta primers. Data came from immunoSEQ multiplex PCR; TCRdb stores just in-frame clones and leaves some out. Of approximately 140,000 clones listed, just under 65% were seen once; the top ten hold around 7.1%. Sequenced sample: PBMCs. The receptor comes from a woman aged 55-69 years in good health and CMV-seropositive. The chain recombines TRBV4-3 with TRBJ1-5; maybe TRBD1 (6 bases). CDR3 amino acids: CASSQDRGSYVQPQHF. The CDR3 coding sequence is TGCGCCAGCAGCCAAGATAGGGGGAGTTATGTTCAGCCCCAGCATTTT.